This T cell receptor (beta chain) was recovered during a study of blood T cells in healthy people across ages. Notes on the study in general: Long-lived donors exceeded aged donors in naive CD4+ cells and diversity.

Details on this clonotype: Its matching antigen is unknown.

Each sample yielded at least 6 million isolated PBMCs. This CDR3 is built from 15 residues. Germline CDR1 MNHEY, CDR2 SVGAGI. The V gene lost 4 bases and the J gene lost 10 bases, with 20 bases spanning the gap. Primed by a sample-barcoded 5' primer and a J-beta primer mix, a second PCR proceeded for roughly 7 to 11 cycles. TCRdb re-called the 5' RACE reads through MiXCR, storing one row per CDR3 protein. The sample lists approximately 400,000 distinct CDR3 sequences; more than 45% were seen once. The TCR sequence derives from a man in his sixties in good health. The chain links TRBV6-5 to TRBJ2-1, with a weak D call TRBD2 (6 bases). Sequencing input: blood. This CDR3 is CASSFTPPGLQEQFF. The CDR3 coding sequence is TGTGCCAGCAGTTTCACGCCGCCGGGACTCCAGGAGCAGTTCTTC.